Sequencing of this T cell receptor (beta chain) was carried out in a study of blood T cell repertoires in COVID-19. How the authors handled the data: Amplifying reference gene primers gave estimates of nucleated cell counts. The assay was immunoSEQ multiplex PCR, and TCRdb's table has in-frame clones only and misses some. V, J and clone size derive from that table, while D and trimming were established from the DNA sequence. The data contain fewer than 450,000 clones, 88% of them singletons. It was during active infection that Seattle patients were enrolled and then longitudinally followed. Looked up from germline, CDR1 is SNHLY and CDR2 is FYNNEI. Trimming removed 2 bases at V and 1 base at J, with 8 bases between. The CDR3 totals 15 residues.

The source is a woman aged 45 to 65 with COVID-19, enrolled during active disease. The chain couples TRBV2 to TRBJ2-2, with D possibly being TRBD1 (6 bases). The specimen was peripheral blood. The CDR3 region is CASSENRVNTGELFF. The CDR3 DNA is TGTGCCAGCAGTGAAAACAGGGTGAACACCGGGGAGCTGTTTTTT.